These 30 T cell receptor beta chains originate from one sample sequenced in a study of blood T cells in healthy people across ages. PCR was performed a second time for about 7 to 11 cycles using a sample-barcoded 5' primer and a J-beta primer mix. TCRdb called the 5' RACE reads again in MiXCR, with one record for every CDR3 protein. This sample carries fewer than 750,000 distinct CDR3 sequences, 52% of them seen once, and the ten largest clones take approximately 13%. Sequenced sample: blood. These receptors were taken from a woman over 75 in good health.

The J gene is TRBJ2-1, the V gene TRBV12-3 or TRBV12-4; D gene ambiguous. With 5 bases removed from V and 15 bases from J, the gap between germline ends came to 20 bases. This CDR3 is built from 13 residues. The CDR3 region is CASSVVPYTLPFF. CDR3 in DNA: TGTGCCAGCAGTGTAGTCCCGTATACCCTCCCGTTCTTC.

Many counts were recorded for this clonotype. This chain connects TRBV12-3 or TRBV12-4 to TRBJ2-1; the match to TRBD1 covers 7 bases. J lost 10 bases, V lost 5 bases, and 5 bases had no gene match. This CDR3 is 12 amino acids long. The CDR3 DNA reads TGTGCCAGCAGTAGGGGGCCGTGGGAGCAGTTCTTC. This sequence encodes CASSRGPWEQFF.

As to this clonotype: A much larger clone is a single base away; this may be a read error. This chain uses TRBV7-9 with TRBJ2-7, with D possibly being TRBD2 (5 bases). CDR1 and CDR2 (germline): SEHNR, FQNEAQ (reference sequence). V was cut by 5 bases and J by 1 base, with 18 bases left in between. The CDR3 covers 16 residues. CDR3 nucleotide sequence: TGTGCCAGCAGCCCCAGCGCTCCCGGGATTTCCTACGAGCAGTACTTC. Protein: CASSPSAPGISYEQYF.

This clonotype appeared a single time. The V and J genes are TRBV6-2 or TRBV6-3 and TRBJ1-2; D is perhaps TRBD1 (5 bases). The germline gives CDR1 MNHEY, CDR2 SVGEGT. This CDR3 spans 15 amino acids. With 2 bases removed from V and 7 bases from J, the gap between germline ends came to 17 bases. This chain's CDR3 is CASSYALTGSSGYTF. CDR3 coding DNA: TGTGCCAGCAGTTACGCCCTCACAGGATCCTCTGGCTACACCTTC.

The gene calls are TRBV13 and TRBJ2-7, with D maybe TRBD1 (7 bases). CDR3 length: 15 residues. V shed 6 bases and J shed 2 bases, with 17 bases lying between them. Looked up from germline, CDR1 is PRHDT and CDR2 is FYEKMQ (reference sequence). The CDR3 sequence: CASSERGTATYEQYF. In DNA, the CDR3 is TGTGCCAGCAGTGAACGGGGGACAGCGACCTACGAGCAGTACTTC.

Of note for this clonotype: Germline and junction disagree at one end, which may indicate a read error. The V and J genes are TRBV7-2 and TRBJ1-1, with a possible D match to TRBD1 (5 bases). The CDR3 has 15 residues. Germline-derived CDR1 and CDR2 are SGHTA and FQGNSA. This CDR3 is CASSPPDRKNAEAFF. The CDR3, as DNA: TGTGCCAGCAGCCCCCCTGACAGAAAGAACGCTGAAGCTTTCTTT.

This clonotype was counted ten times or more. The chain carries TRBV18 and TRBJ2-5; 9 positions agree with TRBD2. The CDR3 is made up of 14 amino acids. Germline values: CDR1 KGHSH, CDR2 LQKENI. The V and J ends lost 2 bases and 5 bases, in that order; junction bases with no gene match: 3. CDR3 residues: CASSPSGLAETQYF. In DNA, the CDR3 is TGTGCCAGCTCACCATCTGGACTAGCGGAGACCCAGTACTTC. Supplemented by reference TRBV18 and TRBJ2-5, the full variable domain reads NAGVMQNPRHLVRRRGQEARLRCSPMKGHSHVYWYRQLPEEGLKFMVYLQKENIIDESGMPKERFSAEFPKEGPSILRIQQVVRGDSAAYFCASSPSGLAETQYFGPGTRLLVL.

This clonotype was detected many times. The chain uses TRBV20-1 and TRBJ2-5; D not resolved. V was trimmed by 0 bases and J by 4 bases, leaving 12 bases between them. Per the germline V gene, CDR1 is DFQATT and CDR2 is SNEGSKA (reference sequence). This CDR3 contains 14 residues. The CDR3, as DNA: TGCAGTGCTAGAGATTCCCCCCCTTTAGAGACCCAGTACTTC. It yields the protein CSARDSPPLETQYF.

This clonotype was recorded at least ten times. This rearrangement joins TRBV29-1 to TRBJ2-7; D gene uncertain. Germline V CDR1 and CDR2: SQVTM, ANQGSEA. The CDR3 loop spans 14 amino acids. Trimming took 5 bases from V and 0 from J, leaving 14 bases between them. The CDR3 region is CSVLNTPFSYEQYF. In nucleotides, the CDR3 is TGCAGCGTTCTGAATACCCCGTTCTCCTACGAGCAGTACTTC.

This clonotype appeared many times. The gene calls are TRBV7-8 and TRBJ2-1; 8 nucleotides agree with TRBD2. The CDR3 loop spans 16 amino acids. V gave up 1 base and J gave up 4 bases; unmatched junction bases: 6. Germline CDR1 SGHVS, CDR2 FQNEAQ. The CDR3: CASSLVSGTIYNEQFF. The CDR3, as DNA: TGTGCCAGCAGCTTAGTTAGCGGGACTATATACAATGAGCAGTTCTTC.

There are many counts of this clonotype. The V and J genes are TRBV5-1 and TRBJ2-3, with a weak D call TRBD1 (6 bases). CDR3 length: 15 residues. Germline values: CDR1 SGHRS, CDR2 YFSETQ. The V end lost 3 bases, the J end lost 0 bases, and 11 bases lay between the germline ends. The CDR3, as DNA: TGCGCCAGCAGCTACTCAGGGGCTAGCACAGATACGCAGTATTTT. As protein: CASSYSGASTDTQYF.

Details on this clonotype: A junction boundary mismatches the germline segment, possibly from a read error. The chain links TRBV7-2 to TRBJ2-6; 10 nucleotides match TRBD2. Germline CDR1 is SGHTA and CDR2 is FQGNSA. The CDR3 covers 17 residues. The CDR3 region has the DNA TGTGCCGGCAGCCCACTAGCGGGGACCTCTGGGGCCAACGTCCTGACTTTC. Translation: CAGSPLAGTSGANVLTF.

For this clonotype: It may be a read error: a sequence one base away is much more abundant. This sequence joins TRBV11-1 and TRBJ1-2; unclear D gene. The CDR3 runs 14 residues. V was cut by 0 bases and J by 5 bases, with 10 bases left in between. Germline V CDR1 and CDR2: SGHAT, FQDESV (reference sequence). The CDR3 DNA reads as TGTGCCAGCAGCTTAGCACAGATAGGGTATGGCTACACCTTC. This sequence encodes CASSLAQIGYGYTF.

Worth noting for this clonotype: This may come from a read error, since a much larger clone is one base off. This chain links TRBV7-9 with TRBJ2-3; D is ambiguous. Germline CDR1 is SEHNR and CDR2 is FQNEAQ (reference sequence). The CDR3 consists of 12 residues. Written as DNA, the CDR3 is TGTGTCAGCAGCTTAGTCCCAGATACGCAGTATTTT. It codes for CVSSLVPDTQYF.

The J gene is TRBJ1-2, the V gene TRBV6-5, with D hard to call. The CDR3 has 13 residues. Germline-derived CDR1 and CDR2 are MNHEY and SVGAGI. CDR3 sequence (DNA): TGTTCTAGCACCGGATCCCTACGCGGTCGCTACACCTTC. Translating it yields CSSTGSLRGRYTF.

This clonotype has just a few counts. V is TRBV18 and J is TRBJ1-6, with TRBD1 identical over 11 bases. CDR1 is KGHSH and CDR2 is LQKENI in the germline V gene. The CDR3 runs to 16 residues. The V gene end was trimmed by 4 bases and the J gene end by 9 bases; junction bases not matched to a gene: 8. Here the CDR3 DNA reads TGTGCCAGCTCACGCGACGGGACAGGGGGAGGTTCACCCCTCCACTTT. Translating gives CASSRDGTGGGSPLHF.

This clonotype has ten or more counts. J is TRBJ2-7 and V is TRBV5-4; D not certain. Trimming stripped 2 bases from V and 0 bases from J, with 15 bases between. CDR3 size: 16 residues. CDR1 is SGHNT and CDR2 is YYREEE in the germline V gene (reference sequence). CDR3 nucleotide sequence: TGTGCCAGCAGCTTCTACGGACGCCTTGGCTCCTACGAGCAGTACTTC. This encodes CASSFYGRLGSYEQYF.

This clonotype appeared a single time. This clone may be a read error of a much larger clone one base away. The chain recombines TRBV12-3 or TRBV12-4 with TRBJ1-5, with D hard to call. The CDR3 is made up of 11 amino acids. The CDR3 protein is CASANDQPRHF. CDR3 bases: TGTGCCAGCGCGAACGATCAGCCCCGGCATTTT.

This sequence joins TRBV5-1 and TRBJ2-7, with 11 bases fitting TRBD1. The J call is in doubt because the DNA end fits TRBJ2-5 better. CDR1 and CDR2 from the germline V gene are SGHRS and YFSETQ. This CDR3 contains 14 residues. In nucleotides, the CDR3 is TGCGCCAGCAGCAAGGACAGGGGGCGAGAGACCCAGTACTTC. It codes for CASSKDRGRETQYF.

V and J are TRBV9 and TRBJ1-2; D gene unclear. Germline values: CDR1 SGDLS, CDR2 YYNGEE. This CDR3 has 11 amino acids. V lost 4 bases to trimming and J lost 6 bases, with 7 bases between them. Here the CDR3 reads CASSTRNGYTF. The CDR3, as DNA: TGTGCCAGCAGCACACGGAATGGCTACACCTTC.

This chain links TRBV7-2 with TRBJ2-7; TRBD1 matches at 8 bases. Trimming at V came to 4 bases and at J to 4 bases, leaving 9 bases not matched to a gene. Germline V gives CDR1 SGHTA, CDR2 FQGNSA. This CDR3 is 15 amino acids long. As DNA, the CDR3 is TGTGCCAGCAGCTCGGACAGGGCCCATTCTTACGAGCAGTACTTC. Its protein product is CASSSDRAHSYEQYF.

In regard to this clonotype: The junction departs from the called germline gene at one end, perhaps through a read error. The J gene is TRBJ2-1, the V gene TRBV24-1; D possibly corresponds to TRBD2 (5 bases). CDR1 is KGHDR, CDR2 SFDVKD, per germline. The CDR3 is 16 residues long. The CDR3 loop is CAASDPGLPSYNEQFF. For the CDR3, the DNA is TGTGCCGCCAGTGATCCAGGACTCCCATCCTACAATGAGCAGTTCTTC.

In its sample, this clonotype was seen many times. The rearrangement uses TRBV5-1 and TRBJ1-2, with a weak D call TRBD1 (6 bases). Trimming left V 2 bases short and J 2 bases short, with 13 bases between. Germline lookup yields CDR1 SGHRS and CDR2 YFSETQ. This CDR3 is 15 amino acids long. This CDR3 reads CASSFLGQRNYGYTF. The CDR3 DNA follows: TGCGCCAGCAGCTTCCTTGGACAGAGAAACTATGGCTACACCTTC.

This clonotype was observed many times. The chain combines TRBV20-1 with TRBJ2-5; D not resolved. The germline gives CDR1 DFQATT, CDR2 SNEGSKA (reference sequence). The CDR3 length is 11 residues. Trimming stripped 5 bases from V and 7 bases from J, with 11 bases between. The CDR3 DNA reads as TGCAGTGCTCACGAGTGGGGGACCCAGTACTTC. Protein product: CSAHEWGTQYF.

To note about this clonotype: A read error may explain this, as a much larger clone is one base away. The chain employs TRBV7-9 and TRBJ2-3, with 9 positions matching TRBD2. The V gene's germline CDR1 is SEHNR and CDR2 FQNEAQ (reference sequence). This CDR3 spans 15 amino acids. V shed 2 bases and J 4 bases; nucleotides not matched to a gene: 4. In DNA form, the CDR3 reads TGTGCCAGCAGCTTACGCGGGAGGGGCGCAGATACGCAGTATTTT. Amino acid sequence: CASSLRGRGADTQYF.

V and J are TRBV28 and TRBJ2-1; TRBD2 matches at 7 bases. CDR1 is MDHEN, CDR2 SYDVKM, per germline. The CDR3 runs 16 residues. The J segment lost 7 bases and the V segment lost 4 bases, leaving 13 bases of the junction unmatched. The CDR3 reads CASSSPSSSGTNEQFF. The DNA of the CDR3 is TGTGCCAGCAGTTCACCCTCTTCCAGCGGGACTAATGAGCAGTTCTTC. The full variable domain, completed using reference TRBV28 and TRBJ2-1, is DVKVTQSSRYLVKRTGEKVFLECVQDMDHENMFWYRQDPGLGLRLIYFSYDVKMKEKGDIPEGYSVSREKKERFSLILESASTNQTSMYLCASSSPSSSGTNEQFFGPGTRLTVL.

This sequence joins TRBV5-1 and TRBJ1-1; D remains ambiguous. Trimming shortened V by 2 bases and J by 1 base, and 9 bases separated the two germline ends. CDR3 length: 14 residues. CDR1 is SGHRS and CDR2 is YFSETQ in the germline V gene. CDR3 residues: CASSLSNQNTEAFF. The CDR3 DNA reads as TGCGCCAGCAGCTTATCCAACCAGAACACTGAAGCTTTCTTT.

The chain uses TRBV4-1 and TRBJ2-7; D is undetermined. The closer fit of TRBJ2-4 to the DNA end suggests the J call may be wrong. This CDR3 has 15 amino acids. Germline loops: CDR1 MGHRA, CDR2 YSYEKL. CDR3 sequence (DNA): TGCGCCAGCAGCCAAGTCGGATTAGCCAAAAACATTCAGTACTTC. Residues: CASSQVGLAKNIQYF.

In this sample, this clonotype turned up a few times. The V call is TRBV12-3 or TRBV12-4, the J call TRBJ2-1; 11 bases are a match to TRBD2. This CDR3 has 15 residues. V shed 1 base, J shed 7 bases, and the junction held 3 bases outside the gene matches. CDR3: CASSLGSGRVNEQFF. CDR3 nucleotides: TGTGCCAGCAGTTTAGGTAGCGGGAGGGTGAATGAGCAGTTCTTC.

This clonotype was observed at least ten times. The chain combines TRBV5-1 with TRBJ1-2, with TRBD1 matching 7 bases. Trimming took 7 bases from V and 0 from J; bases not matched to a gene: 3. Germline V gene data show CDR1 as SGHRS and CDR2 as YFSETQ. The CDR3 is 13 amino acids. The CDR3 here is CASRGTANYGYTF. Written as DNA, the CDR3 is TGCGCCAGCCGGGGGACAGCTAACTATGGCTACACCTTC.